Each of the 9 T cell receptor beta chains below was sequenced from the same sample in a study of cytomegalovirus exposure and HLA in healthy donors (dated 2017 in TCRdb). Libraries were built with the immunoSEQ multiplex PCR assay. For the multiplex PCR, a mixture combining 60 forward primers for TCR Vbeta segments and 13 reverse primers for TCR Jbeta segments was used. TCRdb holds this immuneACCESS table with in-frame rearrangements only. Some clones are missing; in checked studies, unresolved V genes explain under half, and the rest has no known cause. This sample lists some 190,000 clones; approximately 70% were detected once. The ten largest make up approximately 3.1% of the sample. The sequencing sample was made of PBMCs. Every receptor here comes from a woman in her thirties in good health and CMV-seropositive.

The V call is TRBV29-1, the J call TRBJ2-2; 10 nucleotides align to TRBD1. The CDR3 extends over 14 amino acids. Germline lookup yields CDR1 SQVTM and CDR2 ANQGSEA. Trimming cost V 7 bases and J 2 bases; bases outside gene matches: 4. The CDR3 bases are TGCAGCGGGGGACAGGGGATTAACACCGGGGAGCTGTTTTTT. This encodes CSGGQGINTGELFF.

The chain recombines TRBV10-3 with TRBJ2-1, with 7 nucleotides matching TRBD1. The V gene end was trimmed by 10 bases and the J gene end by 1 base; junction bases not matched to a gene: 7. This CDR3 spans 14 amino acids. The germline gives CDR1 ENHRY, CDR2 SYGVKD. This CDR3 is CANCAGGSYNEQFF. The CDR3 DNA reads TGTGCCAACTGTGCAGGGGGTTCCTACAATGAGCAGTTCTTC.

The rearrangement uses TRBV6-5 and TRBJ2-1; 10 bases are a match to TRBD2. V lost 5 bases and J lost 10; bases outside the gene matches: 11. This CDR3 spans 15 amino acids. Germline CDR1 reads MNHEY; CDR2 reads SVGAGI. The CDR3, as DNA: TGTGCCAGCAGTCCCCCAGGGACTAGCGACTGGGAGCAGTTCTTC. Its translation: CASSPPGTSDWEQFF.

The V call is TRBV6-6, the J call TRBJ1-6; D is perhaps TRBD1 (5 bases). Looked up from germline, CDR1 is MNHNY and CDR2 is SVGAGI (reference sequence). The CDR3 has 14 amino acids. Trimming took off 5 bases at V and 4 bases at J, with 9 bases between the two ends. CDR3 region: CASSVKGYNSPLHF. CDR3 nucleotides: TGTGCCAGCAGTGTTAAGGGGTATAATTCACCCCTCCACTTT.

The chain combines TRBV28 with TRBJ2-2; D unresolved. Germline assignment: CDR1 MDHEN and CDR2 SYDVKM. Trimming shortened V by 3 bases and J by 7 bases, and 15 bases separated the two germline ends. This CDR3 has 15 residues. The CDR3 DNA sequence: TGTGCCAGCAGTTTTCGGTCCAAATCTAACGGGGAGCTGTTTTTT. Translation: CASSFRSKSNGELFF.

This clone came up once. The genes are TRBV11-2 and TRBJ2-5; TRBD2 matches 10 bases. Gene TRBJ2-7 matches the end of the DNA better, so the J call may be wrong. The CDR3 runs to 15 residues. Germline values: CDR1 SGHAT, CDR2 FQNNGV. The CDR3: CASSILSGRSNEQYF. CDR3 sequence (DNA): TGTGCCAGCAGCATCCTTAGCGGGAGGAGTAACGAGCAGTACTTC.

The chain carries TRBV18 and TRBJ2-1; weak D call: TRBD2 (5 bases). Germline V gene lookup returns CDR1 KGHSH and CDR2 LQKENI. V lost 2 bases and J lost 9, with 11 bases in between. The CDR3 has 13 amino acids. The CDR3 sequence is CASSPSIEGEQFF. CDR3 bases: TGTGCCAGCTCACCAAGTATAGAGGGTGAGCAGTTCTTC.

This clone was seen only a few times. The chain employs TRBV28 and TRBJ2-7; perhaps TRBD1 as D (6 bases). Per germline, CDR1 MDHEN and CDR2 SYDVKM. Trimming shortened V by 6 bases and J by 1 base, and 10 bases separated the two germline ends. This CDR3 is built from 13 residues. This CDR3 is CASRKQGSYEQYF. Here the CDR3 DNA reads TGTGCCAGCAGGAAACAGGGATCCTACGAGCAGTACTTC.

The J gene is TRBJ2-2, the V gene TRBV4-1; 9 bases are shared with TRBD1. V lost 4 bases and J lost 3; bases outside the gene matches: 9. The V gene's germline CDR1 is MGHRA and CDR2 YSYEKL. The CDR3 spans 17 residues. CDR3 nucleotide sequence: TGCGCCAGCAGCCCGCCCGGGACAGGGAGGGACACCGGGGAGCTGTTTTTT. Translated: CASSPPGTGRDTGELFF.